Below, one T cell receptor beta chain is given with its context. Its cognate antigen is unknown. This sample is drawn from a study of Graves' ophthalmopathy and Graves' hyperthyroidism. Findings and caveats of the study: In predicting ophthalmopathy progression, the model reached about 71% sensitivity and roughly 75% specificity. Most expanded thyroid clonotypes above 0.001 frequency also appeared in blood.

RNA served as the template for amplifying TCR beta CDR3 regions. RT-PCR with HTBI primers came first, then second-round multiplex PCR. TCRdb re-called the multiplex PCR reads through MiXCR, storing one row per CDR3 protein. The sample lists around 1,200,000 distinct CDR3 sequences, about 40% occurring once. The TCR was taken from an adult man with Graves' hyperthyroidism. The material sequenced was peripheral blood or thyroid tissue (not recorded which).

For the CDR3, the DNA is TGTGCCAGCAGTGAATCCCCCCTAGCGGAGCACCAAGAGACCCAGTACTTC. As protein: CASSESPLAEHQETQYF. This chain joins TRBV25-1 and TRBJ2-5, with TRBD2 identical over 7 bases. The V gene end was trimmed by 1 base and the J gene end by 0 bases; junction bases not matched to a gene: 8. The CDR3 sequence is 17 residues long. The germline V gene encodes CDR1 MGHDK and CDR2 SYGVNS. Supplemented by reference TRBV25-1 and TRBJ2-5, the full variable domain reads EADIYQTPRYLVIGTGKKITLECSQTMGHDKMYWYQQDPGMELHLIHYSYGVNSTEKGDLSSESTVSRIRTEHFPLTLESARPSHTSQYLCASSESPLAEHQETQYFGPGTRLLVL.